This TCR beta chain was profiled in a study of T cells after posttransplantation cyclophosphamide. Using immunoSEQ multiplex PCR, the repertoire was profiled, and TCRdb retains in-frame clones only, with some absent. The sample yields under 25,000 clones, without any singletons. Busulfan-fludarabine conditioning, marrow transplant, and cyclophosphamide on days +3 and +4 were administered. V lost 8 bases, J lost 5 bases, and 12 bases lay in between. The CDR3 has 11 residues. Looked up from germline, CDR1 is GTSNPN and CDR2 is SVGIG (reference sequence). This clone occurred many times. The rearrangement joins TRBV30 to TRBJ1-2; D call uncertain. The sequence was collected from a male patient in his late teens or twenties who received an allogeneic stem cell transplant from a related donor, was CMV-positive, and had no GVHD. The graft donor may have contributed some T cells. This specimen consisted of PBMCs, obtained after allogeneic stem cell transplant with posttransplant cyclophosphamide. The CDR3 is CALGKIYGYTF. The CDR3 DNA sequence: TGTGCCCTAGGCAAGATTTATGGCTACACCTTC.